These 27 T cell receptor beta chains share one sample of origin, sequenced in a study of tumor-infiltrating lymphocytes in primary liver carcinoma. Bulk tissue was left unsorted, and RNA and DNA were co-extracted from approximately 20-30 mg of it. Priming with a constant-region primer yielded TCR beta cDNA from 500 ng total RNA. Three nested multiplex PCR rounds of slightly modified ARM-PCR generated TCR beta libraries. Forward primers for TRBV1-TRBV30 and a C-beta reverse primer served the first two PCR rounds, at 10 cycles each. TCRdb recomputed calls from the multiplex PCR reads with MiXCR, one row per CDR3 protein. This table holds 99,000 or so distinct CDR3 sequences, about 70% found once. Sequenced material: liver tumor tissue from sampling region 5. The subset denotes: tumor region T5, tumor centre. These receptors were collected from a woman aged 55-75 years with primary liver carcinoma and hepatitis B virus infection.

Points on this clonotype: A read error may produce the germline difference seen at one junction end. The V gene is TRBV11-2, the J gene TRBJ2-2; 8 bases are shared with TRBD2. The CDR3 spans 16 residues. Germline lookup yields CDR1 SGHAT and CDR2 FQNNGV. This CDR3 reads CASSLPGRGGTGGLFF. CDR3 DNA: TGTGCCAGCAGCTTACCCGGACGGGGGGGTACCGGGGGGCTGTTTTTT.

This clonotype is a singleton in its sample. The chain carries TRBV5-1 and TRBJ1-1, with unresolved D. CDR1 is SGHRS, CDR2 YFSETQ, per germline. Trimming removed 3 bases at V and 1 base at J, with 10 bases between. The CDR3 extends over 14 amino acids. In DNA form, the CDR3 reads TGCGCCAGCAGCTCGGGTACAACGAACACTGAAGCTTTCTTT. Protein: CASSSGTTNTEAFF. The full variable domain, completed using reference TRBV5-1 and TRBJ1-1, is KAGVTQTPRYLIKTRGQQVTLSCSPISGHRSVSWYQQTPGQGLQFLFEYFSETQRNKGNFPGRFSGRQFSNSRSEMNVSTLELGDSALYLCASSSGTTNTEAFFGQGTRLTVV.

Judged by abundance, this clonotype is medium-sized. Here the CDR3 DNA reads TGTGCCAGCAGCCCGAACGGGGAGACCCAGTACTTC. As protein: CASSPNGETQYF. The chain is built from TRBV11-3 and TRBJ2-5; D not certain. Germline lookup yields CDR1 SGHNT and CDR2 YENEEA. The CDR3 consists of 12 residues. The V end was cut by 5 bases, the J end by 5 bases, with 9 bases between.

This clonotype was detected only once. This likely comes from a read error, as the CDR3 has no conserved phenylalanine or tryptophan at its end. The chain couples TRBV4-1 to TRBJ1-4; TRBD1 matches at 9 bases. In germline, CDR1 is MGHRA, CDR2 YSYEKL. Germline trimming cut 1 base from V and 8 bases from J; bases unmatched to any gene: 14. This CDR3 has 18 residues. The CDR3 region is CASSQAGQGSWACEKLFL. In DNA form, the CDR3 reads TGCGCCAGCAGCCAAGCGGGACAGGGTTCTTGGGCATGCGAAAAACTGTTTCTT.

V usage is TRBV6-2 or TRBV6-3 and J usage is TRBJ2-6; a possible D gene is TRBD1 (5 bases). This CDR3 comprises 13 residues. Looked up from germline, CDR1 is MNHEY and CDR2 is SVGEGT. The germline V and J ends were trimmed by 6 bases and 16 bases, with 19 bases remaining between them. The CDR3 sequence is CASSRTGAKVLTF. In DNA form, the CDR3 reads TGTGCCAGCAGCCGAACTGGGGCCAAGGTTCTGACTTTC.

The sample holds a few counts of this clonotype. This sequence may be a read error, since a much larger clone differs from it by one base. The chain has TRBV5-6 and TRBJ1-2; maybe TRBD1 (6 bases). Looked up from germline, CDR1 is SGHDT and CDR2 is YYEEEE. The CDR3 is 14 amino acids. CDR3 sequence (DNA): TGTGCCAACAGCTACGGGACACCAAACTATGGCTACACCTTC. Translating gives CANSYGTPNYGYTF.

This clonotype has a handful of counts. This chain uses TRBV7-9 with TRBJ2-2; TRBD2 might be the D (6 bases). V lost 4 bases and J lost 3, with 12 bases in between. Per the germline V gene, CDR1 is SEHNR and CDR2 is FQNEAQ (reference sequence). This CDR3 spans 15 amino acids. The CDR3 here is CASSSGLTDTGELFF. Written as DNA, the CDR3 is TGTGCCAGCAGCTCGGGACTCACGGACACCGGGGAGCTGTTTTTT.

About this clonotype: Its ends do not fully match the called genes, so a read error is possible. This rearrangement joins TRBV11-2 to TRBJ2-3, with no clear D. CDR1 and CDR2 from the germline V gene are SGHAT and FQNNGV. The CDR3 covers 13 residues. The CDR3 DNA follows: TGTGACAGCGACTTAGATCGAGGAGATACGCAGTATTTT. It translates to CDSDLDRGDTQYF.

For this clonotype: A read error may be the cause here, since a much bigger clone is one base away. This chain uses TRBV6-1 with TRBJ2-1; D unclear. This CDR3 region has 14 residues. The germline V gene encodes CDR1 MNHNS and CDR2 SASEGT. CDR3 bases: TGTGCCACCCGGCGGACGGGCTCCTACAATGGGCAGTTCTTC. Amino acid sequence: CATRRTGSYNGQFF.

Concerning this clonotype itself: A junction boundary mismatches the germline segment, possibly from a read error. The chain carries TRBV5-4 and TRBJ2-3; 8 bases align to TRBD2. Germline V lookup: CDR1 SGHNT, CDR2 YYREEE (reference sequence). The CDR3 extends over 11 amino acids. CDR3 loop: CVSGSPDTQYF. DNA of the CDR3: TGTGTCAGCGGGAGTCCAGATACGCAGTATTTT.

This clonotype was found a few times. The V gene is TRBV18, the J gene TRBJ2-1, with D unresolved. The V gene's germline CDR1 is KGHSH and CDR2 LQKENI. The ends were cut back, 2 bases at V and 0 bases at J, with 8 bases in the middle. The CDR3 spans 15 residues. The CDR3 is CASSPNPPSYNEQFF. The CDR3 nucleotides are TGTGCCAGCTCACCAAATCCACCCTCCTACAATGAGCAGTTCTTC.

This clonotype was counted once. Compared with germline, one end of the junction differs, possibly owing to a read error. V and J are TRBV29-1 and TRBJ2-5; D remains ambiguous. The CDR3 has 13 residues. CDR1 is SQVTM and CDR2 is ANQGSEA in the germline V gene. The CDR3 coding sequence is TGCAGCGTTGGATCAGGAAGGGAAGAGACCCAGCACTTC. It is translated as CSVGSGREETQHF. The variable domain in full, completed from reference TRBV29-1 and TRBJ2-5, reads SAVISQKPSRDICQRGTSLTIQCQVDSQVTMMFWYRQQPGQSLTLIATANQGSEATYESGFVIDKFPISRPNLTFSTLTVSNMSPEDSSIYLCSVGSGREETQHFGPGTRLLVL.

Comments on this clonotype: Sequence at one end of the junction differs from germline and may be a read error. The chain is built from TRBV6-2 or TRBV6-3 and TRBJ2-1, with a possible D match to TRBD2 (6 bases). The germline V gene has CDR1 MNHEY and CDR2 SVGEGT. The CDR3 runs 15 residues. The CDR3 DNA follows: TGTGCCAGCAGTTACGGTGACGGGAGATCGAATGAGAAGTTCTTC. Amino acids: CASSYGDGRSNEKFF.

In the case of this clonotype: Without the conserved terminal phenylalanine or tryptophan, this CDR3 likely stems from a read error. The CDR3 loop reads CASSYEPSGGYNEQFL. In DNA, the CDR3 is TGTGCCAGCAGCTACGAACCTAGCGGGGGATACAATGAGCAGTTCCTC. The chain couples TRBV11-2 to TRBJ2-1; 10 positions agree with TRBD2. The V gene end was trimmed by 4 bases and the J gene end by 4 bases; junction bases not matched to a gene: 7. Germline CDR1 and CDR2: SGHAT and FQNNGV. This CDR3 comprises 16 residues.

Details on this clonotype: One end of the junction is discordant with germline, which a read error may explain. V usage is TRBV11-2 and J usage is TRBJ2-1; D not resolved. The germline gives CDR1 SGHAT, CDR2 FQNNGV. The CDR3 totals 17 residues. CDR3 in DNA: TGTGCCAGCAGCTTAGAACAACAAGGTATAGTCTACAATGAGCTGTTCTTC. This encodes CASSLEQQGIVYNELFF.

The chain links TRBV29-1 to TRBJ2-3, with a tentative D call TRBD1 (6 bases). This CDR3 is 15 amino acids long. Germline CDR1 is SQVTM and CDR2 is ANQGSEA. The CDR3 sequence is CRVPQDRASTDTQYF. In DNA, the CDR3 is TGCAGGGTTCCCCAGGACAGAGCTAGCACAGATACGCAGTATTTT.

The chain recombines TRBV6-4 with TRBJ2-3; perhaps TRBD2 as D (5 bases). CDR1 is MRHNA, CDR2 SNTAGT, per germline. This CDR3 has 17 residues. V lost 5 bases and J lost 4, with 22 bases in between. DNA for the CDR3: TGTGCCAGCAGTCCAGCTAGCAGGAGTCCGGGTGCAGATACGCAGTATTTT. This gives the protein CASSPASRSPGADTQYF.

In the case of this clonotype: The CDR3 carries no conserved terminal phenylalanine or tryptophan, so it likely arises from a read error. The CDR3 DNA reads as TGCATCGTTGAAGATCCAGACAGGGGGGGCTATGGCTACACCCTC. Amino acid sequence: CIVEDPDRGGYGYTL. The V call is TRBV29-1, the J call TRBJ1-2; 9 bases are shared with TRBD1. The CDR3 consists of 15 residues. Looked up from germline, CDR1 is SQVTM and CDR2 is ANQGSEA.

Concerning this clonotype: Here the CDR3 omits its conserved ending phenylalanine or tryptophan, so a read error is the likely source. This chain uses TRBV11-2 with TRBJ2-1; unclear D gene. CDR1 SGHAT and CDR2 FQNNGV come from the germline V gene. The CDR3 has 14 residues. V was cut by 6 bases and J by 6 bases, with 15 bases left in between. The CDR3 bases are TGTGCCAGCAGTCAGAGGAACGTCCGCAATGAGCAGTTCTCC. Encoded protein: CASSQRNVRNEQFS.

On this clonotype itself: A read error is possible here, since a much larger clone lies one base away. This chain joins TRBV6-6 and TRBJ2-7; no clear D gene. CDR1 MNHNY and CDR2 SVGAGI come from the germline V gene (reference sequence). The length of the CDR3 is 13 residues. The CDR3 DNA is TGTGCCAGTACCCCTTGGAGCTCCTACGAGGAGTACTTC. Translated: CASTPWSSYEEYF.

This clonotype was found once. One end of the junction does not line up with germline, which may come from a read error. The V gene is TRBV12-3 or TRBV12-4, the J gene TRBJ2-1; D unclear. The CDR3 loop spans 12 amino acids. For the CDR3, the DNA is TGTGCCAGCAGCGGCCTTGCCAATGAGCTGTTCTTC. It yields the protein CASSGLANELFF.

By frequency in the sample, this clonotype is medium-sized. The CDR3 protein is CSAGFGQRTDTQYF. In DNA, the CDR3 is TGCAGCGCGGGGTTCGGACAGCGCACAGATACGCAGTATTTT. The rearrangement uses TRBV29-1 and TRBJ2-3; perhaps TRBD1 as D (6 bases). The V gene lost 7 bases and the J gene lost 1 base, with 15 bases spanning the gap. The CDR3 contains 14 residues. Germline CDR1 SQVTM, CDR2 ANQGSEA.

There are many counts of this clonotype. A much bigger clone sits one base away, suggesting this may be a read error. V and J are TRBV6-6 and TRBJ1-2, with 8 positions matching TRBD1. CDR1 and CDR2 (germline): MNHNY, SVGAGI (reference sequence). The CDR3 runs 15 residues. Germline trimming cut 8 bases from V and 0 bases from J; bases unmatched to any gene: 8. CDR3 DNA sequence: TGTGCCAGCGGTTCGCGGACAGGGTCTAACTATGGCTACACCTTC. Its protein is CASGSRTGSNYGYTF.

This clonotype appeared many times. V usage is TRBV4-2 and J usage is TRBJ2-2; 7 nucleotides match TRBD1. Per germline, CDR1 LGHNA and CDR2 YNFKEQ. The V segment lost 1 base and the J segment 0 bases; nucleotides outside the gene matches: 8. The CDR3 is made up of 18 amino acids. The CDR3 nucleotides read TGTGCCAGCAGCCAAGTCCCAGACAGGGCGCCGAACACCGGGGAGCTGTTTTTT. Translation: CASSQVPDRAPNTGELFF.

Of note for this clonotype: At one end, the junction sequence differs from germline, possibly due to a read error. The chain combines TRBV28 with TRBJ1-3; no definite D call. CDR1 is MDHEN, CDR2 SYDVKM, per germline. The CDR3 consists of 15 residues. The CDR3 DNA reads TGTGCCAGTAGTTTTATCGGGTTGTCTGGAGACACCATATATTTT. This gives the protein CASSFIGLSGDTIYF.

A remark on this clonotype: This may arise from a read error, as a much more abundant clone is one base away. This chain uses TRBV5-1 with TRBJ2-5; D is uncertain. Germline CDR1 is SGHRS and CDR2 is YFSETQ. The CDR3 contains 13 residues. CDR3 sequence: CASSLASQDTQYF. CDR3 DNA sequence: TGCGCCAGCAGCTTGGCCAGCCAAGATACCCAGTACTTC.

The chain is built from TRBV28 and TRBJ1-2; 7 bases line up with TRBD1. CDR1 and CDR2 (germline): MDHEN, SYDVKM. CDR3 size: 13 residues. Trimming at V came to 3 bases and at J to 9 bases, leaving 7 bases not matched to a gene. CDR3: CASSFRQGVRYTF. The CDR3 DNA is TGTGCCAGCAGTTTTCGACAGGGTGTTCGCTACACCTTC.